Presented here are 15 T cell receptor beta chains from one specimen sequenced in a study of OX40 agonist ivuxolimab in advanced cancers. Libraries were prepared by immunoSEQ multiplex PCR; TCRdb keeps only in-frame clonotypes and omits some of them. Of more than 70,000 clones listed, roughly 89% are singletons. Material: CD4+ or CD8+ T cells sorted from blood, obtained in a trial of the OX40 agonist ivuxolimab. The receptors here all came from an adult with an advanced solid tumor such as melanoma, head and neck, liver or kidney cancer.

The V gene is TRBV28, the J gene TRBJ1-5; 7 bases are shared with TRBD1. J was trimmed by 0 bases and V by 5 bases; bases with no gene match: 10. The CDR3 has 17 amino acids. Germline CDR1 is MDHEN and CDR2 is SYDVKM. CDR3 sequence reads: CASSLYGTAASNQPQHF. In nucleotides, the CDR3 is TGTGCCAGCAGTCTCTACGGGACAGCGGCTAGCAATCAGCCCCAGCATTTT. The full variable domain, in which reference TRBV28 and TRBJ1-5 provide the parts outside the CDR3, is DVKVTQSSRYLVKRTGEKVFLECVQDMDHENMFWYRQDPGLGLRLIYFSYDVKMKEKGDIPEGYSVSREKKERFSLILESASTNQTSMYLCASSLYGTAASNQPQHFGDGTRLSIL.

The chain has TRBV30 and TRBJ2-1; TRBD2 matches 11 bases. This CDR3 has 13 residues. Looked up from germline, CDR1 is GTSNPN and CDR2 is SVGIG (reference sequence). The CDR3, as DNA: TGTGCTTTGACGGGACTAGCGGATAATGAGCAGTTCTTC. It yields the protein CALTGLADNEQFF. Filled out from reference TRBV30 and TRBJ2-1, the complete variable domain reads SQTIHQWPATLVQPVGSPLSLECTVEGTSNPNLYWYRQAAGRGLQLLFYSVGIGQISSEVPQNLSASRPQDRQFILSSKKLLLSDSGFYLCALTGLADNEQFFGPGTRLTVL.

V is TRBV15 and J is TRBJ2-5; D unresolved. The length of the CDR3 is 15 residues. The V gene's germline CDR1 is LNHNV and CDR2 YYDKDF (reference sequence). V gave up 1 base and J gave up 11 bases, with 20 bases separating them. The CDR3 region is CATSRGLGVGFEQYF. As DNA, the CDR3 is TGTGCCACCAGCAGAGGCCTCGGAGTTGGTTTTGAGCAGTACTTC.

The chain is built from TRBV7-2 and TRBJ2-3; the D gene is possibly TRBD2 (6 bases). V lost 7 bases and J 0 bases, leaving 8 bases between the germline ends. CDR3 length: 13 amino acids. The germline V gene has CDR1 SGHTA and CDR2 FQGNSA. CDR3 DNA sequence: TGTGCCAGCACCCGGGGGAGCACAGATACGCAGTATTTT. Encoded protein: CASTRGSTDTQYF. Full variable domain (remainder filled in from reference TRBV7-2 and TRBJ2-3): GAGVSQSPSNKVTEKGKDVELRCDPISGHTALYWYRQSLGQGLEFLIYFQGNSAPDKSGLPSDRFSAERTGGSVSTLTIQRTQQEDSAVYLCASTRGSTDTQYFGPGTRLTVL.

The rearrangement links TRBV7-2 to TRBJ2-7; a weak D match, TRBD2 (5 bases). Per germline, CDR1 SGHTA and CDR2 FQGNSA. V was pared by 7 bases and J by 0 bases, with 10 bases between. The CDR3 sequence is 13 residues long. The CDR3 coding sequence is TGTGCCAGCATCCTCCGGGGCTCCTACGAGCAGTACTTC. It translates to CASILRGSYEQYF.

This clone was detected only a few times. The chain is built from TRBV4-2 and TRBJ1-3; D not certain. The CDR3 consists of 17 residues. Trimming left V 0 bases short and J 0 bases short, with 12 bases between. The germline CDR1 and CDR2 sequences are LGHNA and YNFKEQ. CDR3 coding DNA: TGTGCCAGCAGCCAAGATAAAGCCAGTTACTCTGGAAACACCATATATTTT. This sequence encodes CASSQDKASYSGNTIYF.

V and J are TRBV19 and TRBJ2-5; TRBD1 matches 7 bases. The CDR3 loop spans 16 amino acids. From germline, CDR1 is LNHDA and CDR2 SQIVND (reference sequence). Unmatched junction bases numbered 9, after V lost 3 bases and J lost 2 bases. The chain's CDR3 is CASSMSESRGQETQYF. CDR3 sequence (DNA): TGTGCCAGTAGTATGTCGGAGAGCAGGGGGCAAGAGACCCAGTACTTC.

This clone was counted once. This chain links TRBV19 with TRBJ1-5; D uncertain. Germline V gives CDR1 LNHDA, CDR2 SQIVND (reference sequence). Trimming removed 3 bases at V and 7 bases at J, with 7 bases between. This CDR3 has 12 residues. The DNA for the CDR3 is TGTGCCAGTAGTATTTCGGGGCAGCCCCAGCATTTT. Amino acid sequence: CASSISGQPQHF.

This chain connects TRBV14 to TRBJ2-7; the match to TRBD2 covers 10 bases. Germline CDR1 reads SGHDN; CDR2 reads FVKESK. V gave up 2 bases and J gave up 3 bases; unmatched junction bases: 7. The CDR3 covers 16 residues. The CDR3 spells CASSQLAGVSSYEQYF. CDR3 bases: TGTGCCAGCAGCCAACTAGCGGGAGTATCTAGCTACGAGCAGTACTTC.

The CDR3 bases are TGTGCCAGCAGCGATCCTCATCAGCCCCAGCATTTT. This codes for CASSDPHQPQHF. J is TRBJ1-5 and V is TRBV6-5; D is unresolved. The CDR3 loop spans 12 amino acids. Germline V lookup: CDR1 MNHEY, CDR2 SVGAGI. Trimming left V 6 bases short and J 5 bases short, with 8 bases between.

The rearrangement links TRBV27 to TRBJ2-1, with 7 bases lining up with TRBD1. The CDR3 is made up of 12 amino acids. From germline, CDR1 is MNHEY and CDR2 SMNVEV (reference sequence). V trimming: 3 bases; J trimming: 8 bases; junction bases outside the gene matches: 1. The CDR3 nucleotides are TGTGCCAGCAGTTTCACAGGGGATGAGCAGTTCTTC. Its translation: CASSFTGDEQFF.

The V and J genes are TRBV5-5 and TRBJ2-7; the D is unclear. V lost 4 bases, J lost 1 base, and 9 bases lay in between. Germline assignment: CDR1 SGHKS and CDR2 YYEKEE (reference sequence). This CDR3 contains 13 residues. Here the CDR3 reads CASSVKTSYEQYF. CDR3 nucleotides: TGTGCCAGCAGCGTAAAGACTTCCTACGAGCAGTACTTC.

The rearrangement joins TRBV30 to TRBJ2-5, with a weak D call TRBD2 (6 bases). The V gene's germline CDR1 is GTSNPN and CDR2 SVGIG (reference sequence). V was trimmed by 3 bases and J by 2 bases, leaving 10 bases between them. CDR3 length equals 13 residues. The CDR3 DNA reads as TGTGCCTGGAGGGTGCGGGGTCAAGAGACCCAGTACTTC. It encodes CAWRVRGQETQYF.

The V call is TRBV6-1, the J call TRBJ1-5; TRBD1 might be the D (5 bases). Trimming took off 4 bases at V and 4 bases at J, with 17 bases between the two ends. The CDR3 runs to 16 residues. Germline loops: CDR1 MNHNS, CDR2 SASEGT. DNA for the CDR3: TGTGCCAGCAGTGGCGCCGGGGCAAATCTAAATCAGCCCCAGCATTTT. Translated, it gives CASSGAGANLNQPQHF.

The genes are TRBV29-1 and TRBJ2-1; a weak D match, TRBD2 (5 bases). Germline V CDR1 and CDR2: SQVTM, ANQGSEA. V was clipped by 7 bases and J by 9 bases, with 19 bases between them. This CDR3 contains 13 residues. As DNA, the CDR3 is TGCAGCGCCCTTCCTGGAGGATTCGTTGAGCAGTTCTTC. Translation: CSALPGGFVEQFF.